The present TCR beta chain was sequenced within a study of T cells in localized non-small cell lung cancer. V lost 5 bases and J lost 2, with 11 bases in between. Germline V lookup: CDR1 SGDLS, CDR2 YYNGEE. This CDR3 comprises 14 residues. Sequenced by immunoSEQ multiplex PCR; TCRdb stores in-frame clones only, minus some. The table lists some 2,000 clones, approximately 24% of them singletons, with less than 15% in the top ten. The chain combines TRBV9 with TRBJ2-1; maybe TRBD2 (5 bases). The source of this sequence is a woman aged 40-69 years with stage II squamous cell lung carcinoma. The sequenced sample was lung tumor tissue, obtained before any cancer treatment. The CDR3 region is CASSRSGAYNEQFF. CDR3 coding DNA: TGTGCCAGCAGTCGGTCCGGGGCCTACAATGAGCAGTTCTTC.